The rows below give T cell receptor beta chains drawn from one sample of a study of T cells after yellow fever vaccination. MiXCR, applied by TCRdb to the 5' RACE reads, yields one record per CDR3 protein. The sample records about 240,000 distinct CDR3 sequences, about 7% being singletons. The sample here was CD4+ T cells sorted from PBMCs, taken 15 days after the yellow fever booster vaccination. These receptors all come from a man aged 25-40 years who received the YFV17D yellow fever vaccine. The CDR3 runs from the conserved cysteine through the conserved F or W. D genes are given only for firm matches. Size is stated for part of the rows, as once, few or many counts, or as a class when the clone is expanded.

-	-	TRBV5-1	TRBJ2-7	CASSLEGASGYEQYF	TGCGCCAGCAGCTTGGAAGGAGCGAGCGGGTACGAGCAGTACTTC
-	-	TRBV28	TRBJ1-6	CASSLGINPLSPLHF	TGTGCCAGCAGTTTGGGGATCAACCCCCTTTCACCCCTCCACTTT
-	-	TRBV20-1	TRBJ2-1	CSARVKVWGAYNEQFF	TGCAGTGCTAGAGTTAAGGTTTGGGGAGCCTACAATGAGCAGTTCTTC
few	TRBD2	TRBV20-1	TRBJ2-3	CSARGTSGTDTQYF	TGCAGTGCTAGAGGGACTAGCGGCACAGATACGCAGTATTTT
-	-	TRBV5-1	TRBJ2-1	CASSLSLVYSEQFF	TGCGCCAGCAGCTTGTCCCTAGTATACTCAGAGCAGTTCTTC
many	-	TRBV4-2	TRBJ1-1	CASSQEGAGTEAFF	TGTGCCAGCAGCCAAGAGGGGGCTGGCACTGAAGCTTTCTTT
many	TRBD2	TRBV20-1	TRBJ2-1	CSARPWASGRGNEQFF	TGCAGTGCTAGACCGTGGGCTAGCGGGAGAGGGAATGAGCAGTTCTTC
few	-	TRBV20-1	TRBJ2-3	CSAERGRTDTQYF	TGCAGTGCTGAGAGGGGACGCACAGATACGCAGTATTTT
few	TRBD2	TRBV5-4	TRBJ2-1	CASSFPGLADRSYNEQFF	TGTGCCAGCAGCTTTCCAGGACTAGCGGACCGCTCCTACAATGAGCAGTTCTTC
many	-	TRBV29-1	TRBJ2-5	CSVESVRSGQETQYF	TGCAGCGTTGAATCTGTTCGGAGCGGCCAAGAGACCCAGTACTTC
few	-	TRBV3-1	TRBJ1-5	CASSQGPTSNQPQHF	TGTGCCAGCAGCCAAGGACCGACAAGCAATCAGCCCCAGCATTTT
few	TRBD2	TRBV2	TRBJ2-5	CASSETSGRQTQYF	TGTGCCAGCAGCGAAACTAGCGGGAGACAGACCCAGTACTTC
many	TRBD1	TRBV9	TRBJ2-1	CASSGNLGQISYNEQFF	TGTGCCAGCAGCGGAAACCTGGGACAGATTTCCTACAATGAGCAGTTCTTC
-	-	TRBV20-1	TRBJ2-5	CSAWDAYQETQYF	TGCAGTGCTTGGGACGCTTACCAAGAGACCCAGTACTTC
-	-	TRBV30	TRBJ2-7	CAWEGQAYEQYF	TGTGCCTGGGAGGGACAAGCCTACGAGCAGTACTTC
few	-	TRBV25-1	TRBJ1-4	CASSPRTVTNGKLFF	TGTGCCAGCAGCCCCCGGACAGTAACTAATGGAAAACTGTTTTTT
-	-	TRBV4-3	TRBJ2-3	CASSQFPQSASTDTQYF	TGCGCCAGCAGCCAGTTCCCGCAGTCGGCTAGCACAGATACGCAGTATTTT
few	TRBD2	TRBV5-4	TRBJ2-7	CASSLRAGAREQYF	TGTGCCAGCAGCTTACGAGCGGGAGCACGCGAGCAGTACTTC
-	TRBD2	TRBV5-4	TRBJ2-5	CASSLGGAGGPEETQYF	TGTGCCAGCAGCTTGGGAGGTGCGGGAGGGCCGGAAGAGACCCAGTACTTC
-	TRBD2	TRBV20-1	TRBJ2-3	CSASSVAGGTDTQYF	TGCAGTGCTAGTTCGGTAGCGGGGGGCACAGATACGCAGTATTTT
many	-	TRBV12-3/TRBV12-4	TRBJ1-2	CASSLGSGGYTF	TGTGCCAGCAGCCTGGGGTCGGGTGGCTACACCTTC
-	-	TRBV20-1	TRBJ1-4	CSADYSSGRGNEKLFF	TGCAGTGCTGACTACTCTTCCGGCAGGGGTAATGAAAAACTGTTTTTT
few	-	TRBV20-1	TRBJ2-1	CSARLQDNEQFF	TGCAGTGCTAGACTCCAAGACAATGAGCAGTTCTTC
few	-	TRBV7-2	TRBJ2-5	CASSLRPGGEPGTQYF	TGTGCCAGCAGCTTAAGGCCCGGGGGCGAACCTGGGACCCAGTACTTC
few	-	TRBV7-9	TRBJ2-7	CASSFKGPPYEQYF	TGTGCCAGCAGCTTTAAAGGGCCACCCTACGAGCAGTACTTC
few	-	TRBV27	TRBJ2-3	CAIPKDTQYF	TGTGCCATCCCGAAGGATACGCAGTATTTT
few	TRBD2	TRBV5-1	TRBJ2-1	CASSQTSGSGHNEQFF	TGCGCCAGCAGCCAAACTAGCGGGAGTGGGCACAATGAGCAGTTCTTC
-	-	TRBV20-1	TRBJ2-6	CSARGNSGANVLTF	TGCAGTGCTAGGGGAAACTCTGGGGCCAACGTCCTGACTTTC
-	-	TRBV12-3/TRBV12-4	TRBJ1-3	CASSKTGNTIYF	TGTGCCAGCAGCAAAACTGGAAACACCATATATTTT
-	-	TRBV12-3/TRBV12-4	TRBJ1-5	CASGTGILRQAQHF	TGTGCCAGCGGTACAGGGATTTTACGTCAGGCCCAGCATTTT
-	-	TRBV7-2	TRBJ2-3	CASSYQVSTDTQYF	TGTGCCAGCAGCTACCAGGTGAGCACAGATACGCAGTATTTT
many	TRBD2	TRBV11-2	TRBJ2-7	CASSPLGRKRGASYEQYF	TGTGCCAGCAGCCCCCTAGGTCGCAAGCGGGGGGCCTCCTACGAGCAGTACTTC
few	-	TRBV7-2	TRBJ2-3	CASSPEAFSTDTQYF	TGTGCCAGCAGCCCCGAAGCTTTTAGCACAGATACGCAGTATTTT
many	-	TRBV5-1	TRBJ2-7	CASSLLRDYEQYF	TGCGCCAGCAGCTTGTTACGGGACTACGAGCAGTACTTC
few	-	TRBV25-1	TRBJ1-1	CASSEGGSFGTEAFF	TGTGCCAGCAGTGAAGGGGGGTCCTTTGGCACTGAAGCTTTCTTT
-	TRBD1	TRBV28	TRBJ2-1	CASSPILDRARDEQFF	TGTGCCAGCAGTCCAATCCTGGACAGGGCTAGGGATGAGCAGTTCTTC
many	TRBD1	TRBV7-2	TRBJ2-5	CASSLQTGGGETQYF	TGTGCCAGCAGCTTACAGACAGGGGGCGGGGAGACCCAGTACTTC
many	TRBD2	TRBV7-2	TRBJ2-1	CASLRGGRLDEQFF	TGTGCCAGCCTACGTGGCGGGAGGTTGGATGAGCAGTTCTTC
few	TRBD2	TRBV20-1	TRBJ2-7	CSARDPSGSPYEQYF	TGCAGTGCTAGAGATCCTAGCGGTTCGCCCTACGAGCAGTACTTC
few	-	TRBV20-1	TRBJ2-4	CSARAKSTNIQYF	TGCAGTGCTAGAGCCAAGAGTACAAACATTCAGTACTTC
-	-	TRBV7-3	TRBJ2-6	CASSPIRAGANVLTF	TGTGCCAGCAGCCCGATAAGGGCTGGGGCCAACGTCCTGACTTTC
-	-	TRBV7-9	TRBJ2-5	CASSWGPGSETQYF	TGTGCCAGCAGTTGGGGACCAGGCAGTGAGACCCAGTACTTC
few	TRBD2	TRBV20-1	TRBJ2-5	CSARDETSGLWETQYF	TGCAGTGCTAGAGATGAGACTAGCGGATTATGGGAGACCCAGTACTTC
-	-	TRBV21-1	TRBJ2-7	CSSSKGGPGLYEQYF	TGTTCCAGCAGCAAAGGGGGGCCGGGACTATACGAGCAGTACTTC
-	TRBD2	TRBV3-1	TRBJ2-1	CASSGAARGLVLFF	TGTGCCAGCAGTGGAGCAGCCCGGGGACTAGTTTTGTTCTTC
-	-	TRBV7-9	TRBJ2-3	CASSSGTTIDTQYF	TGTGCCAGCAGCTCAGGGACGACTATCGATACGCAGTATTTT
few	TRBD1	TRBV12-3/TRBV12-4	TRBJ2-5	CASSRTGGRETQYF	TGTGCCAGCAGCAGAACAGGGGGGCGGGAGACCCAGTACTTC
-	-	TRBV2	TRBJ1-1	CASSEAAGGDTEAFF	TGTGCCAGCAGTGAAGCAGCGGGCGGGGACACTGAAGCTTTCTTT
-	TRBD2	TRBV20-1	TRBJ2-1	CSARDRGLAGGSYNEQFF	TGCAGTGCTAGAGATCGGGGTTTGGCGGGGGGCTCCTACAATGAGCAGTTCTTC
many	-	TRBV5-1	TRBJ2-1	CASLRGSPLDEQFF	TGCGCCTCCCTCCGGGGGTCTCCGTTGGATGAGCAGTTCTTC
many	-	TRBV5-1	TRBJ2-2	CASSLESYSTGELFF	TGCGCCAGCAGCTTGGAGAGCTACTCCACCGGGGAGCTGTTTTTT
-	TRBD2	TRBV23-1	TRBJ2-3	CASSPVPGLARTDTQYF	TGCGCCAGCAGCCCTGTCCCGGGACTAGCGCGCACAGATACGCAGTATTTT
-	TRBD2	TRBV20-1	TRBJ2-7	CSAGRPSGSYEQYF	TGCAGTGCCGGCCGGCCTAGCGGGAGTTACGAGCAGTACTTC